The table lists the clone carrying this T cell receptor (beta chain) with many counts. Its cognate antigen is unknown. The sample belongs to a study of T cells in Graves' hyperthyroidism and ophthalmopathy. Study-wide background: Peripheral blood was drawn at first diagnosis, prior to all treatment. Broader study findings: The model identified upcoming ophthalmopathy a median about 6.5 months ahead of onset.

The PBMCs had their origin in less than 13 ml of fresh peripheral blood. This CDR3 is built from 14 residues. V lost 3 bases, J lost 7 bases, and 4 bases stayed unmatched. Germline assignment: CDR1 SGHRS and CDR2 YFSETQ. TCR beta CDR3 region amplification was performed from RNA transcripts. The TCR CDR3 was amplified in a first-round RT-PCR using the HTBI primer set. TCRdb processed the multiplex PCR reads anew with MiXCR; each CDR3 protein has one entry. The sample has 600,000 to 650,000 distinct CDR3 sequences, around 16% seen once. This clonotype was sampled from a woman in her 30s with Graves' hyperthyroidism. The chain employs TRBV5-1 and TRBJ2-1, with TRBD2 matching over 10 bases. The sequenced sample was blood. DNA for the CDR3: TGCGCCAGCAGCTCGGGACTAGCGATGAATGAGCAGTTCTTC. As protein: CASSSGLAMNEQFF.